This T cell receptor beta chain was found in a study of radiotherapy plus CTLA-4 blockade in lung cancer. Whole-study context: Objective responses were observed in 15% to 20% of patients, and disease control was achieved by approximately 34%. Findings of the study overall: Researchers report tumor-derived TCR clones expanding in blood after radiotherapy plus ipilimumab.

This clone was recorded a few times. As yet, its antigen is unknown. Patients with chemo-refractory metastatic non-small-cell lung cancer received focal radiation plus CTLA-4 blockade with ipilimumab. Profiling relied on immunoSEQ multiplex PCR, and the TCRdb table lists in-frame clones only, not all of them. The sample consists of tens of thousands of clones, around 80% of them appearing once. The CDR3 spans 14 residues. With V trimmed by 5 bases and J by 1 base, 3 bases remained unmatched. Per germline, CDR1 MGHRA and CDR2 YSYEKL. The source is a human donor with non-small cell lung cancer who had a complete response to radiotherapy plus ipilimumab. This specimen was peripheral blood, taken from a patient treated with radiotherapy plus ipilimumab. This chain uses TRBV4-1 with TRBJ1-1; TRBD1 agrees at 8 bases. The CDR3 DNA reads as TGCGCCAGCAGCTGGGACAGGCCGAACACTGAAGCTTTCTTT. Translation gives CASSWDRPNTEAFF.